The rows below give T cell receptor beta chains drawn from one sample of a study of T cells in Graves' hyperthyroidism and ophthalmopathy. TCRdb analysed the multiplex PCR reads with MiXCR anew, one entry per CDR3 protein. The table shows hundreds of thousands of distinct CDR3 sequences, with roughly a quarter occurring only once. The sample taken for sequencing was blood. Source of these receptors: a young woman with Graves' ophthalmopathy. Each CDR3 is given with its conserved first and last residue. The D gene is left open where the match is weak. Size is omitted from some rows. Given values are once, few, many or a class for expanded clones.

abundance: NA
d_gene: NA
j_gene: TRBJ1-2
v_gene: TRBV5-1
CDR3aa: CASSLTDLDGYTF
CDR3nt: TGCGCCAGCAGCTTGACGGACCTGGATGGCTACACCTTC

abundance: many
d_gene: NA
j_gene: TRBJ1-2
v_gene: TRBV29-1
CDR3aa: CSVEAAGYYGYTF
CDR3nt: TGCAGCGTGGAGGCGGCGGGATACTATGGCTACACCTTC

abundance: many
d_gene: NA
j_gene: TRBJ2-7
v_gene: TRBV7-6
CDR3aa: CASSLGTEVYEQYF
CDR3nt: TGTGCCAGCAGCTTAGGAACGGAAGTGTACGAGCAGTACTTC

abundance: many
d_gene: NA
j_gene: TRBJ1-1
v_gene: TRBV11-1
CDR3aa: CASSLREGTNTEAFF
CDR3nt: TGTGCCAGCAGCTTGCGCGAGGGGACGAACACTGAAGCTTTCTTT

abundance: many
d_gene: NA
j_gene: TRBJ1-2
v_gene: TRBV7-8
CDR3aa: CASSQPPATFGYTF
CDR3nt: TGTGCCAGCAGCCAGCCCCCCGCGACTTTCGGCTACACCTTC

abundance: many
d_gene: NA
j_gene: TRBJ2-7
v_gene: TRBV4-1
CDR3aa: CASSLRDGTYEQYF
CDR3nt: TGCGCCAGCAGCCTCCGGGACGGTACCTACGAGCAGTACTTC

abundance: many
d_gene: NA
j_gene: TRBJ1-1
v_gene: TRBV7-9
CDR3aa: CASSPVGGLVTEAFF
CDR3nt: TGTGCCAGCAGCCCAGTTGGGGGGCTCGTCACTGAAGCTTTCTTT

abundance: NA
d_gene: NA
j_gene: TRBJ1-2
v_gene: TRBV6-1
CDR3aa: CASRLTRNGYTF
CDR3nt: TGTGCCAGCAGACTGACCCGGAATGGCTACACCTTC

abundance: once
d_gene: NA
j_gene: TRBJ2-7
v_gene: TRBV20-1
CDR3aa: CSARGLRRNEQYF
CDR3nt: TGCAGTGCTAGAGGGCTGCGTAGGAACGAGCAGTACTTC

abundance: NA
d_gene: NA
j_gene: TRBJ2-7
v_gene: TRBV6-2/TRBV6-3
CDR3aa: CAVRGFYEQYF
CDR3nt: TGTGCCGTTCGGGGCTTCTACGAGCAGTACTTC

abundance: NA
d_gene: TRBD1
j_gene: TRBJ2-2
v_gene: TRBV19
CDR3aa: CASSITDRGFTGELFF
CDR3nt: TGTGCCAGTAGCATTACCGACAGGGGGTTCACCGGGGAGCTGTTTTTT

abundance: NA
d_gene: TRBD1
j_gene: TRBJ2-7
v_gene: TRBV28
CDR3aa: CASSPTGTSYEQCF
CDR3nt: TGTGCCAGCAGTCCGACAGGGACGTCGTACGAGCAGTGCTTC

abundance: many
d_gene: NA
j_gene: TRBJ1-1
v_gene: TRBV7-3
CDR3aa: CASSLIGGAENTEAFF
CDR3nt: TGTGCCAGCAGCTTGATTGGGGGGGCCGAGAACACTGAAGCTTTCTTT

abundance: many
d_gene: NA
j_gene: TRBJ1-2
v_gene: TRBV12-3/TRBV12-4
CDR3aa: CASSFFKGDVYGYTF
CDR3nt: TGTGCCAGCAGCTTTTTCAAGGGGGACGTCTATGGCTACACCTTC

abundance: many
d_gene: NA
j_gene: TRBJ2-7
v_gene: TRBV10-3
CDR3aa: CAISKEYEQYF
CDR3nt: TGTGCCATCAGTAAGGAATACGAGCAGTACTTC

abundance: many
d_gene: NA
j_gene: TRBJ1-2
v_gene: TRBV5-1
CDR3aa: CASSLPGRVENYGYTF
CDR3nt: TGCGCCAGCAGCTTACCCGGGAGGGTGGAGAACTATGGCTACACCTTC

abundance: NA
d_gene: NA
j_gene: TRBJ1-1
v_gene: TRBV7-9
CDR3aa: CASSRGLVNTEAFF
CDR3nt: TGTGCCAGCAGCCGGGGGCTAGTGAACACTGAAGCTTTCTTT